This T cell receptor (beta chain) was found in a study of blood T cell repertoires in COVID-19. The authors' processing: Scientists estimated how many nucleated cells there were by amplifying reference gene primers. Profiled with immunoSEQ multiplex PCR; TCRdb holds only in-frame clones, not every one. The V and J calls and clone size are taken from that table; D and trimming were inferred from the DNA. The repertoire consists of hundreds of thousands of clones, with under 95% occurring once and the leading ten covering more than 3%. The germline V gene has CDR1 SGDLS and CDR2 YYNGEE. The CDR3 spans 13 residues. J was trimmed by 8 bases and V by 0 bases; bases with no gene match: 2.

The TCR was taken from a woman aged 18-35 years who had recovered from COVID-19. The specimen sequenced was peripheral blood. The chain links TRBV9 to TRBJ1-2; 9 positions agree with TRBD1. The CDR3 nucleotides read TGTGCCAGCAGCGTAGACAGGGGGCGAGGCTACACCTTC. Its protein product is CASSVDRGRGYTF.